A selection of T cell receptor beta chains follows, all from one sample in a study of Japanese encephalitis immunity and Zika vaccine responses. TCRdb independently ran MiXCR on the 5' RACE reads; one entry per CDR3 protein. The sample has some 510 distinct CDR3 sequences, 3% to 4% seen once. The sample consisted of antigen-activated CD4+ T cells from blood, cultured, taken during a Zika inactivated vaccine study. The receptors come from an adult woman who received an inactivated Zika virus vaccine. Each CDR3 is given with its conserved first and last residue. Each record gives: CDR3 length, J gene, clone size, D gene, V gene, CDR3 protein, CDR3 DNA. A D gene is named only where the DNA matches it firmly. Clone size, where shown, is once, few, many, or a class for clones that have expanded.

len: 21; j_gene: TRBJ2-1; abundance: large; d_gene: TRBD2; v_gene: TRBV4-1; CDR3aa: CASSRELAGGPYASSYNEQFF; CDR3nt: TGCGCCAGCAGCCGAGAACTAGCGGGGGGGCCCTACGCGAGCTCCTACAATGAGCAGTTCTTC
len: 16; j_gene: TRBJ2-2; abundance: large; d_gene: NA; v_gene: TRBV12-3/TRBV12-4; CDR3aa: CASSLHRPANTGELFF; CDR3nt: TGTGCCAGCAGTTTGCACAGGCCAGCGAACACCGGGGAGCTGTTTTTT
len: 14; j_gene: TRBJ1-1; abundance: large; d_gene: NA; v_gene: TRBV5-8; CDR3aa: CASSLIRGSAEAFF; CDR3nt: TGTGCCAGCAGCTTGATCAGGGGAAGCGCTGAAGCTTTCTTT
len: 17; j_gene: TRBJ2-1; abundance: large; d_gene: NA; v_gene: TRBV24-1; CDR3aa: CATSDAITASSYNEQFF; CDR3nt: TGTGCCACCAGTGATGCTATTACCGCGAGCTCCTACAATGAGCAGTTCTTC
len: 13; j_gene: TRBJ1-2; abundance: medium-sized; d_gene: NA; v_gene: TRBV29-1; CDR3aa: CSVDAQVNYGYTF; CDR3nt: TGCAGCGTTGACGCACAGGTGAACTATGGCTACACCTTC
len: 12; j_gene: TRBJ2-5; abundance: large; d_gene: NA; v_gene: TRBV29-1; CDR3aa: CSAVAGWETQYF; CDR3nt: TGCAGCGCCGTGGCAGGGTGGGAGACCCAGTACTTC
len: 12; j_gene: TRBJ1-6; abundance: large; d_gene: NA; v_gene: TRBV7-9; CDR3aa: CASSLENSPLHF; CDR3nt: TGTGCCAGCAGCTTAGAAAATTCACCCCTCCACTTT
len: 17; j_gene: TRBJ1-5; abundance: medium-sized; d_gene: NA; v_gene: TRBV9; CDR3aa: CASSVDDGGFSNQPQHF; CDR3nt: TGTGCCAGCAGCGTAGATGATGGGGGTTTCAGCAATCAGCCCCAGCATTTT
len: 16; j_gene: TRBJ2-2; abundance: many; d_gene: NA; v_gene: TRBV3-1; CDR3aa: CASSQSASANTGELFF; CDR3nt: TGTGCCAGCAGCCAATCGGCTAGCGCGAACACCGGGGAGCTGTTTTTT
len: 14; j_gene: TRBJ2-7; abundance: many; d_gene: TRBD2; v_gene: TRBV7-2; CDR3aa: CASNTGLASYEQYF; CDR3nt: TGTGCCAGCAACACGGGACTAGCGTCTTACGAGCAGTACTTC
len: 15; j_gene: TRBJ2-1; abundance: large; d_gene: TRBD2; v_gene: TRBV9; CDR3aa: CASSSRGGSINEQFF; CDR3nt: TGTGCCAGCAGCTCCCGTGGCGGGAGCATCAATGAGCAGTTCTTC
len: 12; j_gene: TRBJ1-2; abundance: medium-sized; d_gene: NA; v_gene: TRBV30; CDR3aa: CAWRGGQFGYTF; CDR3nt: TGTGCCTGGAGAGGCGGACAGTTCGGCTACACCTTC
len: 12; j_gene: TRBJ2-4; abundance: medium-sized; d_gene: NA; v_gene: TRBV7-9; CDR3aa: CASSLPQGIQYF; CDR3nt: TGTGCCAGCAGCCTCCCCCAGGGTATTCAGTACTTC
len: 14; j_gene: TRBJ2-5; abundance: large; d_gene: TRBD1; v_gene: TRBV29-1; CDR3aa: CSVPTGGEDETQYF; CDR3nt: TGCAGCGTTCCCACAGGGGGCGAGGACGAGACCCAGTACTTC
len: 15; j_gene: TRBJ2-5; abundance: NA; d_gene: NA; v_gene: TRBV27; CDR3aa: CASSLSRGYRETQYF; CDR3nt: TGTGCCAGCAGTTTATCAAGGGGGTACCGGGAGACCCAGTACTTC
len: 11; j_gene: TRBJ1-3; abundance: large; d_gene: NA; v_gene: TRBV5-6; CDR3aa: CASSLLNTIYF; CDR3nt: TGTGCCAGCAGCTTACTAAACACCATATATTTT
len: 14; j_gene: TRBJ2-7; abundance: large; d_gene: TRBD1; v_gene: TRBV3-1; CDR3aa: CASSQADRGGEQYF; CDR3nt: TGTGCCAGCAGCCAAGCCGACAGGGGTGGCGAGCAGTACTTC
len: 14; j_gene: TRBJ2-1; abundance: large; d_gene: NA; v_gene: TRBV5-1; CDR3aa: CASQIVGLDGEQFF; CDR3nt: TGCGCCAGCCAGATAGTTGGCTTAGACGGTGAGCAGTTCTTC
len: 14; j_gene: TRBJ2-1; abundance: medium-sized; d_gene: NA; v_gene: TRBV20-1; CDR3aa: CSAYSGTTYNEQFF; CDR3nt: TGCAGTGCTTATTCCGGGACCACCTACAATGAGCAGTTCTTC
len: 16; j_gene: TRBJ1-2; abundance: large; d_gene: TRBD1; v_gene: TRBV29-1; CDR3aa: CSVEGRGQGLLDGYTF; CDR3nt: TGCAGCGTTGAAGGAAGGGGACAGGGTCTTTTGGATGGCTACACCTTC
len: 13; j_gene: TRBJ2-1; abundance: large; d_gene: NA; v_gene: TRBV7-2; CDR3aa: CASSLGALNEQFF; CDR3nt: TGTGCCAGCAGCTTGGGGGCCCTCAATGAGCAGTTCTTC
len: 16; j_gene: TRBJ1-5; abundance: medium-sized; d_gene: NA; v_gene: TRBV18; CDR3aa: CASSPQGAGGGQPQHF; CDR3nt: TGTGCCAGCTCACCGCAAGGGGCGGGGGGCGGTCAGCCCCAGCATTTT
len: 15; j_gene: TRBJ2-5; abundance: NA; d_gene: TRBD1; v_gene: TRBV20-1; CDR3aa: CSARGYGTGVETQYF; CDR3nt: TGCAGTGCTAGGGGATACGGGACAGGGGTAGAGACCCAGTACTTC
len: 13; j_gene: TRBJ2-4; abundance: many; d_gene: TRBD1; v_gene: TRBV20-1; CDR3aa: CSATRDSLNIQYF; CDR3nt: TGCAGTGCTACCCGGGACAGTTTAAACATTCAGTACTTC